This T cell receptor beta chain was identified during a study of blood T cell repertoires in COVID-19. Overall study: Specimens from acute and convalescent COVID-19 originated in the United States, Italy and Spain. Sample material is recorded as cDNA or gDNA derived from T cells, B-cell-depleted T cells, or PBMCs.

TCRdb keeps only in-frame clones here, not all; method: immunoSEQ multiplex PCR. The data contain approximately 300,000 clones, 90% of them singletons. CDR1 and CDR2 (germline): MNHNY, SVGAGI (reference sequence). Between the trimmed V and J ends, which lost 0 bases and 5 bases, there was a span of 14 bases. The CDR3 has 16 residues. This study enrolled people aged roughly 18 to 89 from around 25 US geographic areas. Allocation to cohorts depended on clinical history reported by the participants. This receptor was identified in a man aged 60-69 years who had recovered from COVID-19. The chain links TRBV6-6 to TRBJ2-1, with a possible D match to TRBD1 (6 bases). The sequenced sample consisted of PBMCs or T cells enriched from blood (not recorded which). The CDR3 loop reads CASSYSSGTTHNEQFF. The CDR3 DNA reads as TGTGCCAGCAGTTACTCATCGGGGACAACTCACAATGAGCAGTTCTTC.